This section outlines one T cell receptor (beta chain) sequence together with its context. Its antigen is not known. The data are from a study of cytomegalovirus exposure and HLA in healthy donors. Overall study findings and caveats: The study put around 180 TCR beta chains on its list as cytomegalovirus-associated.

Researchers ran the PCR with 60 Vbeta and 13 Jbeta primers. Assay: immunoSEQ multiplex PCR; the TCRdb copy retains only in-frame clones and omits some. Its table lists approximately 100,000 clones. CDR3 length equals 11 residues. The ends lost 6 bases at V and 6 bases at J; junction bases unmatched: 3. Per the germline V gene, CDR1 is SQVTM and CDR2 is ANQGSEA. Sequences were obtained from PBMCs. The chain is built from TRBV29-1 and TRBJ2-7, with 9 bases fitting TRBD1. The sequence was obtained from a middle-aged man in good health and CMV-seronegative. As DNA, the CDR3 is TGCAGCGTAGGGACAGGGCCCGAGCAGTACTTC. This gives the protein CSVGTGPEQYF.